One sample yielded the 21 T cell receptor beta chains listed below, sequenced in a study of Ad26.COV2.S vaccination and SARS-CoV-2 variants (dated by TCRdb to the early 2020s). The treatment or condition label, read with the paper, signifies: roughly 19 received Ad26.COV2.S at low or high dose, single or two shots; several received placebo; per-sample allocation not given. For vaccine and placebo recipients, the sequenced repertoires came from samples collected on day 63 after the first injection. Preparation of the library involved the immunoSEQ multiplex PCR assay. TCRdb carries this immuneACCESS record with in-frame sequences only. Its versions omit some clonotypes, under half of them owing to an unresolved V gene in the studies checked, with the rest unexplained. This sample gives about 400,000 clones in total; about nine tenths of them show up just once. The ten largest clonotypes hold 1.5% to 2% of the sample.

Sequenced material: peripheral blood, taken in a trial of Ad26.COV2.S vaccine versus placebo. These receptors all come from a person between 18 and 65 years old who received the Ad26.COV2.S COVID-19 vaccine or a placebo.

The V gene is TRBV18, the J gene TRBJ2-1; no clear D gene. V lost 2 bases and J lost 9, with 14 bases in between. CDR3 length: 14 amino acids. The germline gives CDR1 KGHSH, CDR2 LQKENI. CDR3 in DNA: TGTGCCAGCTCACCAACAGTTGATCGGCGTGAGCAGTTCTTC. It codes for CASSPTVDRREQFF.

The gene calls are TRBV6-5 and TRBJ2-3; TRBD2 matches 9 bases. The CDR3 extends over 15 amino acids. With V trimmed by 2 bases and J by 4 bases, 4 bases remained unmatched. The germline gives CDR1 MNHEY, CDR2 SVGAGI. CDR3 protein: CASSYRGGGADTQYF. The CDR3 bases are TGTGCCAGCAGTTACCGCGGGGGGGGCGCAGATACGCAGTATTTT.

The chain links TRBV28 to TRBJ2-7; no clear D gene. This CDR3 is built from 13 residues. The germline V gene encodes CDR1 MDHEN and CDR2 SYDVKM. The V and J ends lost 2 bases and 2 bases respectively, with 7 bases between them. Written as DNA, the CDR3 is TGTGCCAGCAGTTTAGCGGACGCCTACGAGCAGTACTTC. Amino acids: CASSLADAYEQYF.

This chain joins TRBV6-1 and TRBJ2-5; TRBD2 matches 9 bases. The CDR3 has 17 residues. After removal of 0 bases from V and 2 bases from J, the junction contained 7 bases not matched to a gene. From germline, CDR1 is MNHNS and CDR2 SASEGT. CDR3 bases: TGTGCCAGCAGTGAAGCGGGTAGCGGGAGAGGGCAAGAGACCCAGTACTTC. Amino acid sequence: CASSEAGSGRGQETQYF.

CDR3 DNA sequence: TGCGCCAGCAGCCAAGACGAGCTACGAAGCTCCTACGAGCAGTACTTC. This translates into CASSQDELRSSYEQYF. The chain couples TRBV4-3 to TRBJ2-7, with D uncertain. The CDR3 consists of 16 residues. In germline, CDR1 is LGHNA, CDR2 YSLEER. The ends were cut back, 0 bases at V and 0 bases at J, with 12 bases in the middle.

The chain recombines TRBV4-3 with TRBJ1-4; D remains unclear. Trimming removed 0 bases from V and 4 bases from J, with 12 bases in between. Germline loops: CDR1 LGHNA, CDR2 YSLEER. The CDR3 loop spans 16 amino acids. The CDR3 bases are TGCGCCAGCAGCCAAGAACTGGCCAAACTTAATGAAAAACTGTTTTTT. This sequence encodes CASSQELAKLNEKLFF.

Only one count was recorded for this clone. The chain joins TRBV28 to TRBJ2-7; D ambiguous. The CDR3 has 13 residues. Germline values: CDR1 MDHEN, CDR2 SYDVKM. V was clipped by 3 bases and J by 3 bases, with 9 bases between them. This CDR3 is CASSFSLGYEQYF. DNA of the CDR3: TGTGCCAGCAGTTTCTCACTCGGCTACGAGCAGTACTTC.

Written as DNA, the CDR3 is TGTGCTAGTGGTGCCCGGGGGGGCCATGAGCAGTTCTTC. This codes for CASGARGGHEQFF. The chain is built from TRBV12-5 and TRBJ2-1; 8 bases line up with TRBD2. The CDR3 covers 13 residues. Germline V lookup: CDR1 LGHNT, CDR2 FRNRAP. V trimming: 5 bases; J trimming: 8 bases; junction bases outside the gene matches: 5.

V usage is TRBV15 and J usage is TRBJ2-5; D unclear. The CDR3 length is 13 residues. The V gene lost 0 bases and the J gene lost 13 bases, with 15 bases spanning the gap. The germline V gene encodes CDR1 LNHNV and CDR2 YYDKDF (reference sequence). The CDR3 loop reads CATSRDFGLAGYF. CDR3 DNA: TGTGCCACCAGCAGAGATTTCGGTCTCGCAGGGTACTTC.

This sequence joins TRBV28 and TRBJ1-5, with D possibly matching TRBD1 (5 bases). CDR1 is MDHEN, CDR2 SYDVKM, per germline. The CDR3 spans 17 residues. The germline V and J ends were trimmed by 5 bases and 0 bases, with 17 bases remaining between them. The chain's CDR3 is CASSTSRQGYSNQPQHF. The CDR3 nucleotides read TGTGCCAGCAGTACGTCCCGCCAGGGTTATAGCAATCAGCCCCAGCATTTT.

The chain uses TRBV5-6 and TRBJ2-7; D possibly corresponds to TRBD2 (5 bases). Germline-derived CDR1 and CDR2 are SGHDT and YYEEEE. The CDR3 is made up of 14 amino acids. V dropped 4 bases and J dropped 2 bases, with 13 bases sitting between them. The CDR3 DNA is TGTGCCAGCAGCCAAACGGGATCCCCCTACGAGCAGTACTTC. This codes for CASSQTGSPYEQYF.

The genes are TRBV4-2 and TRBJ2-7, with TRBD2 matching 8 bases. V shed 0 bases, J shed 4 bases, and the junction held 2 bases outside the gene matches. Germline V gene sequence: CDR1 LGHNA, CDR2 YNFKEQ. The CDR3 is made up of 14 amino acids. The CDR3 DNA follows: TGTGCCAGCAGCCAAGAGACGGGAGGGTACGAGCAGTACTTC. The encoded protein is CASSQETGGYEQYF.

This clone has more than one count but fewer than ten. The J gene is TRBJ1-6, the V gene TRBV27; D might be TRBD1 (5 bases). The CDR3 totals 15 residues. V was clipped by 7 bases and J by 7 bases, with 17 bases between them. Germline loops: CDR1 MNHEY, CDR2 SMNVEV (reference sequence). The CDR3: CASNLGEGFNSPLHF. The CDR3 DNA is TGTGCCAGCAACCTGGGGGAGGGCTTCAATTCACCCCTCCACTTT.

This chain uses TRBV7-6 with TRBJ1-2, with 8 bases lining up with TRBD1. This CDR3 has 18 residues. Losses at the gene ends were 1 base for V and 2 bases for J; bases not matched to a gene: 12. Germline CDR1 and CDR2: SGHVS and FNYEAQ. The chain's CDR3 is CASSLGNAIRGRNYGYTF. The CDR3 DNA follows: TGTGCCAGCAGCTTAGGCAATGCGATCAGGGGGCGAAACTATGGCTACACCTTC.

The chain couples TRBV18 to TRBJ2-7; D ambiguous. The CDR3 totals 13 residues. Germline V gene lookup returns CDR1 KGHSH and CDR2 LQKENI. Trimming removed 6 bases from V and 4 bases from J, with 13 bases in between. As DNA, the CDR3 is TGTGCCAGCTCTCAAGGGCCCTCTTACGAGCAGTACTTC. It encodes CASSQGPSYEQYF. The entire variable domain, with the rest obtained from reference TRBV18 and TRBJ2-7, is as follows: NAGVMQNPRHLVRRRGQEARLRCSPMKGHSHVYWYRQLPEEGLKFMVYLQKENIIDESGMPKERFSAEFPKEGPSILRIQQVVRGDSAAYFCASSQGPSYEQYFGPGTRLTVT.

The J gene is TRBJ2-7, the V gene TRBV7-8; D is uncertain. This CDR3 is 13 amino acids long. The germline CDR1 and CDR2 sequences are SGHVS and FQNEAQ. The germline V and J ends were trimmed by 6 bases and 3 bases, with 12 bases remaining between them. The DNA for the CDR3 is TGTGCCAGCAGTCCTCGACGGCTCTACGAGCAGTACTTC. Translation: CASSPRRLYEQYF.

The V and J genes are TRBV2 and TRBJ2-3; D gene unclear. V gave up 6 bases and J gave up 0 bases, with 4 bases separating them. Germline CDR1 SNHLY, CDR2 FYNNEI. This CDR3 has 12 amino acids. The CDR3 reads CASRESTDTQYF. CDR3 DNA sequence: TGTGCCAGCAGGGAGAGCACAGATACGCAGTATTTT.

The chain couples TRBV27 to TRBJ2-7; D gene ambiguous. CDR1 and CDR2 (germline): MNHEY, SMNVEV (reference sequence). V was shortened by 3 bases and J by 0 bases, with 9 bases between the two germline ends. This CDR3 has 14 residues. CDR3 sequence: CASSFNVGSYEQYF. DNA for the CDR3: TGTGCCAGCAGTTTTAACGTCGGCTCCTACGAGCAGTACTTC.

As DNA, the CDR3 is TGCGCCAGCAGTGAGTATTGTGCGGGTAACTATGGCTACACCTTC. Translated: CASSEYCAGNYGYTF. V and J are TRBV10-2 and TRBJ1-2; the D is unclear. V was pared by 1 base and J by 1 base, with 10 bases between. The germline CDR1 and CDR2 sequences are WSHSY and SAAADI. The CDR3 is 15 amino acids.

This CDR3 is CASSSDSGKETQYF. CDR3 nucleotide sequence: TGTGCCAGCAGCTCGGATAGCGGCAAAGAGACCCAGTACTTC. This chain joins TRBV11-3 and TRBJ2-5; the D gene is possibly TRBD2 (6 bases). V was pared by 4 bases and J by 3 bases, with 12 bases between. The CDR3 has 14 residues. Germline values: CDR1 SGHNT, CDR2 YENEEA.

The gene calls are TRBV24-1 and TRBJ2-2, with D possibly being TRBD1 or TRBD2 (5 bases each). Trimming left V 5 bases short and J 3 bases short, with 9 bases between. The V gene's germline CDR1 is KGHDR and CDR2 SFDVKD. This CDR3 has 14 residues. The CDR3 loop reads CATSGLGDTGELFF. The DNA for the CDR3 is TGTGCCACCAGTGGTCTGGGGGACACCGGGGAGCTGTTTTTT.